These T cell receptor beta chains were read from a single sample in a study of blood T cell repertoires in COVID-19. Here immunoSEQ multiplex PCR was the method, and the copy in TCRdb shows in-frame clones only, minus some. The repertoire includes more than 65,000 clones, 65% to 90% of them detected once, and around 7% sits in the top ten. The material sequenced was peripheral blood. The source is a man between 25 and 39 years old with COVID-19, enrolled during active disease. Each CDR3 is given with its conserved first and last residue. Each record gives: V gene, D gene, J gene, CDR3 protein. The D gene is left open where the match is weak.

>TRBV5-1|TRBD1|TRBJ2-2
CASSLEGQGAGGELFF
>TRBV7-6|NA|TRBJ1-1
CASIQGTEADTEAFF
>TRBV4-3|NA|TRBJ1-2
CASSQDQGTMSYTF
>TRBV7-2|NA|TRBJ1-5
CASSQTTVNQPQHF
>TRBV4-3|NA|TRBJ2-1
CASSQDGQGNEQFF
>TRBV15|NA|TRBJ1-1
CATSASRDTEAFF
>TRBV27|TRBD1|TRBJ1-2
CASSFSGGWYGYTF
>TRBV3-1/TRBV3-2|TRBD1|TRBJ1-2
CASLGTGHGYTF
>TRBV7-3|TRBD2|TRBJ2-3
CASSKGLAGTDTQYF
>TRBV27|TRBD1|TRBJ1-1
CASSTHRGNTEAFF
>TRBV27|TRBD1|TRBJ1-2
CASRRTTGQSYGYTF
>TRBV19|NA|TRBJ1-6
CASSIGRGDGNSPLHF
>TRBV9|TRBD2|TRBJ2-1
CASSVTARGLAGGNEQFF
>TRBV2|TRBD1|TRBJ1-5
CASSRQGYQPQHF
>TRBV11-2|TRBD1|TRBJ2-7
CASSQGQVYEQYF
>TRBV11-2|NA|TRBJ2-7
CASSLDRSSYEQYF
>TRBV7-9|NA|TRBJ1-1
CASSSRGGGTEAFF
>TRBV7-9|TRBD2|TRBJ2-7
CASSRLANEQYF
>TRBV2|NA|TRBJ1-3
CASSEGGSGNTIYF
>TRBV28|TRBD1|TRBJ1-1
CASSSQGRTEAFF
>TRBV28|TRBD2|TRBJ2-7
CASSPGGSGMHEQYF
>TRBV11-2|NA|TRBJ1-4
CASSFRDLRGEKLFF